A single T cell receptor (beta chain) is shown here with its context. The antigen remains undetermined. 5' RACE that incorporated UMI labels was used to prepare the TRB cDNA libraries. Reprocessing the 5' RACE reads, TCRdb reports a single entry for every CDR3 protein and omits DNA. The sample has fewer than 60,000 distinct CDR3 sequences. Germline V CDR1 and CDR2: SGHAT, FQNNGV. CDR3 size: 15 residues. This record comes from a study of CXCR3-negative and CXCR3-positive naive CD8 T cells. Study observations and caveats: No difference in surface CD5 was seen between naive subsets, and TCR strength was inferred from TRB CDR3 properties. The study found comparably high diversity in both naive subsets and much lower diversity in memory CD8+ cells.

The rearrangement links TRBV11-2 to TRBJ2-3; TCRdb gives TRBD2 as the D gene, but with no DNA this cannot be confirmed. The specimen sequenced was naive CXCR3- CD8+ T cells from blood. Subset meaning: CD45RO-CCR7+CD27+CD95- naive CD8+ T cells lacking CXCR3 (TNR3-). The receptor's source is a human donor in good health. Some clones in this sample may be carry-over from other donors' samples. CDR3 sequence reads: CASSLDFSEEDTQYF.